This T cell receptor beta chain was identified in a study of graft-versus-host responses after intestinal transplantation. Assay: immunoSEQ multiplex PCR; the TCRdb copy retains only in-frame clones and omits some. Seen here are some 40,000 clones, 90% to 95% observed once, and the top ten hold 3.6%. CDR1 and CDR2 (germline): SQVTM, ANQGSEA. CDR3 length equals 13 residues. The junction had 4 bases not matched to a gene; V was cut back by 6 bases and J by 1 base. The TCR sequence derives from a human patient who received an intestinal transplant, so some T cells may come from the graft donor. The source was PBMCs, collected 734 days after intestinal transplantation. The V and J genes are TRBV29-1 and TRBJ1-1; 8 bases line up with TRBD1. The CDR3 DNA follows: TGCAGCGTAATGACAGGGGCGAACACTGAAGCTTTCTTT. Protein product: CSVMTGANTEAFF.